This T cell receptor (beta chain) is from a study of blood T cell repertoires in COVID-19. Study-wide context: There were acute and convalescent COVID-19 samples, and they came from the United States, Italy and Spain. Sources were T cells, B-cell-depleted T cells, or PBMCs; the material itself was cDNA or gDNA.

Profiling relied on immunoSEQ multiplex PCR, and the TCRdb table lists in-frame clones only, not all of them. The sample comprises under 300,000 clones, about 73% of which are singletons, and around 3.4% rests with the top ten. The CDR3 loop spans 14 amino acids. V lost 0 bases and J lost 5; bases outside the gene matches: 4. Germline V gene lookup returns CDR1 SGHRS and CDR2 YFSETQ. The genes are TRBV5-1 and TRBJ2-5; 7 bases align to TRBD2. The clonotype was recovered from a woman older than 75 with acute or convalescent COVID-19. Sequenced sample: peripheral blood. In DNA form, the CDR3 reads TGCGCCAGCAGCTTGGGGACTAGTACGGAGACCCAGTACTTC. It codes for CASSLGTSTETQYF.